Below are 5 T cell receptor beta chains sequenced from a single sample in a study of early T cells in non-severe SARS-CoV-2 infection. One entry per CDR3 protein, called by TCRdb with MiXCR from the 5' RACE reads. The sample consists of some 87,000 distinct CDR3 sequences, around 10% of them appearing once. Sequenced input: whole blood. These receptors were obtained from an adult who was a healthcare worker with PCR-confirmed SARS-CoV-2 infection or an uninfected control (not recorded which).

This clonotype showed up just a few times. The chain has TRBV3-1 and TRBJ2-3, with D possibly being TRBD2 (5 bases). Trimming took off 1 base at V and 8 bases at J, with 10 bases between the two ends. The length of the CDR3 is 13 residues. CDR1 LGHDT and CDR2 YNNKEL come from the germline V gene (reference sequence). CDR3 protein: CASSQAGKGTQYF. DNA for the CDR3: TGTGCCAGCAGCCAAGCGGGGAAGGGTACGCAGTATTTT.

This clonotype was observed at least ten times. V and J are TRBV11-2 and TRBJ2-7, with TRBD1 identical over 7 bases. Germline CDR1 SGHAT, CDR2 FQNNGV. CDR3 size: 15 residues. V shed 1 base and J 5 bases; nucleotides not matched to a gene: 8. The DNA for the CDR3 is TGTGCCAGCAGCTTAGGTCGGCAGGGGGACCACGAGCAGTACTTC. Its protein product is CASSLGRQGDHEQYF.

This clonotype has ten or more counts. CDR3: CASSFFGQAFF. The CDR3 DNA reads TGTGCCAGCAGCTTTTTCGGCCAAGCTTTCTTT. The chain uses TRBV11-2 and TRBJ1-1; no firm D call. Germline V CDR1 and CDR2: SGHAT, FQNNGV. V lost 3 bases and J lost 9, with 8 bases in between. This CDR3 region has 11 residues.

Notes on this clonotype: One base away lies a much larger clone, so this may be a sequencing read error. CDR3 sequence reads: CASRQGAGNQSQHF. The CDR3 DNA reads as TGTGCCAGCAGGCAGGGGGCGGGCAATCAGTCCCAGCATTTT. The rearrangement joins TRBV6-1 to TRBJ1-5; the match to TRBD1 covers 8 bases. CDR1 and CDR2 (germline): MNHNS, SASEGT. CDR3 length equals 14 residues.

This clonotype has ten or more counts. This chain links TRBV6-5 with TRBJ2-2; 9 positions agree with TRBD1. CDR1 MNHEY and CDR2 SVGAGI come from the germline V gene. CDR3 length: 14 amino acids. Trimming at V came to 6 bases and at J to 5 bases, leaving 4 bases not matched to a gene. CDR3 DNA: TGTGCCAGCAGGCGGGACAGGGAGACCGGGGAGCTGTTTTTT. It translates to CASRRDRETGELFF.